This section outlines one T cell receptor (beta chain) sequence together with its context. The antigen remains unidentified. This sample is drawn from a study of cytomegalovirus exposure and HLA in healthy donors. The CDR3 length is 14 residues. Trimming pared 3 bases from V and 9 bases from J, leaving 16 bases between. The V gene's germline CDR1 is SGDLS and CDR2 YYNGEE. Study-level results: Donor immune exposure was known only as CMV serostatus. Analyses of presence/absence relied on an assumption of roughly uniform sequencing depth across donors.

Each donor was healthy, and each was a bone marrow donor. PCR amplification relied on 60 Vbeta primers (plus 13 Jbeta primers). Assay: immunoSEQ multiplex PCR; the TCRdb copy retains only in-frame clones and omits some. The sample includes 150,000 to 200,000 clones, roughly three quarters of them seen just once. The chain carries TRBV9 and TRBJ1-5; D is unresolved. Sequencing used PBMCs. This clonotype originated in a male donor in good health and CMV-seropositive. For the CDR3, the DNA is TGTGCCAGCAGCGGCGACAAGGGAGTCGGGCCCCAGCATTTT. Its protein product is CASSGDKGVGPQHF.